These T cell receptor beta chains were read from a single sample in a study of radiotherapy plus CTLA-4 blockade in lung cancer. The method was immunoSEQ multiplex PCR; TCRdb's version includes in-frame clones alone and lacks a portion of them. The sample consists of about 45,000 clones, approximately 79% of them appearing once. This material consisted of peripheral blood, taken from a patient treated with radiotherapy plus ipilimumab. These receptors all stem from a human donor with non-small cell lung cancer who had stable disease on radiotherapy plus ipilimumab. The CDR3 runs from the conserved cysteine through the conserved F or W. The order of the fields is J gene, clone size, V gene, D gene, CDR3 protein, CDR3 DNA. A D gene is named only where the DNA matches it firmly. Part of the rows lack a size; the others show once, few, many or a class for expanded clones.

TRBJ2-7 . TRBV2 . CASSVEASSYEQYF TGTGCCAGCAGTGTGGAGGCCAGCTCCTACGAGCAGTACTTC
TRBJ2-1 . TRBV7-2 . CASSFLSFLGNEQFF TGTGCCAGCAGCTTCCTCAGTTTTTTGGGCAATGAGCAGTTCTTC
TRBJ2-2 . TRBV30 . CAWRWKGGELFF TGTGCCTGGAGGTGGAAGGGCGGGGAGCTGTTTTTT
TRBJ2-2 few TRBV5-4 . CASSFYIPGTIKAGELFF TGTGCCAGCAGCTTTTACATCCCCGGGACAATAAAGGCCGGGGAGCTGTTTTTT
TRBJ1-5 . TRBV19 TRBD1 CASSPRTGTLNQPQHF TGTGCCAGTAGTCCTAGGACAGGGACCCTCAATCAGCCCCAGCATTTT
TRBJ2-2 . TRBV11-2 . CASTPWGTSNTGELFF TGTGCCAGCACCCCCTGGGGCACTTCGAACACCGGGGAGCTGTTTTTT
TRBJ1-2 few TRBV6-5 TRBD1 CASSPFRGLRGYTF TGTGCCAGCAGCCCTTTCAGGGGGCTTCGGGGCTACACCTTC
TRBJ2-1 . TRBV28 . CASSLTRGNEQFF TGTGCCAGCAGTTTAACGAGGGGCAATGAGCAGTTCTTC
TRBJ2-7 . TRBV9 . CASSDGTAQGGQYF TGTGCCAGCAGCGACGGGACGGCGCAGGGGGGGCAGTACTTC
TRBJ1-4 . TRBV9 . CASSAQGNNEKLFF TGTGCCAGCAGCGCCCAGGGTAATAATGAAAAACTGTTTTTT
TRBJ2-5 . TRBV14 . CASSQAGSSGEAQYF TGTGCCAGCAGCCAAGCAGGGAGTTCAGGGGAGGCCCAGTACTTC
TRBJ1-2 . TRBV28 . CASSRVGDRYTF TGTGCCAGCAGTCGGGTGGGGGATCGCTACACCTTC
TRBJ1-5 . TRBV19 . CASSIQRNQPQHF TGTGCCAGTAGTATACAAAGGAATCAGCCCCAGCATTTT
TRBJ1-1 . TRBV6-5 . CASGARDAEAFF TGTGCCAGCGGCGCCAGGGATGCTGAAGCTTTCTTT
TRBJ2-7 . TRBV27 . CASSSGVSYEQYF TGTGCCAGCAGTTCTGGGGTATCCTACGAGCAGTACTTC
TRBJ2-1 . TRBV19 TRBD2 CASSIPSGGRNEQFF TGTGCCAGTAGTATCCCTAGCGGGGGAAGGAATGAGCAGTTCTTC
TRBJ2-1 . TRBV11-2 . CASYLGGPYNEQFF TGTGCCTCCTACCTCGGGGGGCCTTACAATGAGCAGTTCTTC
TRBJ1-5 . TRBV19 . CASSIKAGPNQPQHF TGTGCCAGTAGTATAAAAGCAGGCCCCAATCAGCCCCAGCATTTT
TRBJ1-1 few TRBV28 . CASKGNTEAFF TGTGCCAGCAAGGGCAACACTGAAGCTTTCTTT